Given below is one T cell receptor (beta chain) in context. Some clones are missing from TCRdb's copy, which holds only in-frame ones; the method was immunoSEQ multiplex PCR. The sample records tens of thousands of clones, about 90% being singletons. The source of the sample is a study of blood T cell repertoires in COVID-19. In the study overall: PBMCs, B-cell-depleted T cells, or T cells were the source of the cDNA or gDNA that made up the material.

CDR1 is SGHRS, CDR2 YFSETQ, per germline. There are 13 residues in the CDR3. Between the trimmed V and J ends, which lost 4 bases and 9 bases, there was a span of 14 bases. The TCR sequence derives from a woman in her forties or fifties with active or convalescent COVID-19. This chain connects TRBV5-1 to TRBJ2-1; D is possibly TRBD1 (6 bases). Sample: peripheral blood. CDR3 sequence reads: CASSTSTGSEQFF. The CDR3 region has the DNA TGCGCCAGCAGCACCTCAACAGGGAGTGAGCAGTTCTTC.